This T cell receptor beta chain comes out of a study of control samples from healthy donors and cancer patients (dated by TCRdb to between 2020 and 2021). Receptor amplification or capture employed the immunoSEQ multiplex PCR assay. TCRdb retrieved this table from immuneACCESS and kept in-frame rearrangements only. Not all clones are present; in checked studies, unresolved V genes account for under half, and no reason is known for the remainder. The sample includes under 300,000 clones, with over 75% observed a single time. 13% of the sample is taken by the ten largest. Trimming takes 10 bases from V and 8 bases from J, and the germline ends sit 24 bases apart. From cysteine to phenylalanine, the CDR3 is 16 amino acids long. Only the CDR3 DNA is retained, 48 bases long and in frame from the first base. The germline V gene (reference sequence) sets CDR1 to LNHDA and CDR2 to SQIVND. This clone appeared once. Its cognate antigen has yet to be identified. One base away there is no much larger clone; base qualities are not given.

The source material was PBMCs. Rearrangement joined TRBV19 to TRBJ1-6; no D gene call is confident. This clonotype originated in a woman in her sixties or seventies with lung cancer. The CDR3 has the sequence CATRSQPGLVDSPLHF. The DNA sequence reads TGTGCCACCAGATCGCAGCCCGGACTAGTTGATTCACCCCTCCACTTT.